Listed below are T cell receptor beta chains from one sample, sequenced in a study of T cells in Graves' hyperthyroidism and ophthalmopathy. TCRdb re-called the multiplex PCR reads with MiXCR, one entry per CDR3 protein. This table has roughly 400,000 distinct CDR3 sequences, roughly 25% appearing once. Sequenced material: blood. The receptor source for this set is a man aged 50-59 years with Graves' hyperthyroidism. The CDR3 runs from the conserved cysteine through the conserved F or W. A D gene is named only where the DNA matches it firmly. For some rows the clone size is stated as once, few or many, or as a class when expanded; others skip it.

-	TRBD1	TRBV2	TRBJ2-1	CASRGDRDSYNEQFF	TGTGCCAGCAGGGGGGACAGGGACTCCTACAATGAGCAGTTCTTC
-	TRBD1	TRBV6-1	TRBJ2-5	CASSEDQTGLQETQYF	TGTGCCAGCAGTGAAGATCAGACAGGGCTACAAGAGACCCAGTACTTC
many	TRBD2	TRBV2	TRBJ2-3	CASSETSRTDTQYF	TGTGCCAGCAGTGAGACTAGCCGGACAGATACGCAGTATTTT
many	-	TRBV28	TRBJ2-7	CASSTRRGGHEQYF	TGTGCCAGCAGTACCCGGAGAGGGGGACACGAGCAGTACTTC
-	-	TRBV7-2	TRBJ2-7	CASSQVVRGPYEQYF	TGTGCCAGCAGCCAAGTGGTGAGGGGACCCTACGAGCAGTACTTC
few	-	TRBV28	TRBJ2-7	CASSEGHQGSEQYF	TGTGCCAGCAGTGAGGGGCACCAAGGGTCCGAGCAGTACTTC
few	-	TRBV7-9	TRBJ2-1	CASSGRTDFNEQFF	TGTGCCAGCAGCGGCCGGACCGACTTCAATGAGCAGTTCTTC
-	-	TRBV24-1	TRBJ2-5	CATSDFTTARIEETQYF	TGTGCCACCAGTGATTTCACGACAGCCCGCATCGAAGAGACCCAGTACTTC
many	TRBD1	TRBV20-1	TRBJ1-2	CSARTTGNYGYTF	TGCAGTGCCCGGACGACAGGGAACTATGGCTACACCTTC
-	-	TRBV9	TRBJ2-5	CASSAIQKAETQYF	TGTGCCAGCAGCGCTATACAAAAGGCAGAGACCCAGTACTTC
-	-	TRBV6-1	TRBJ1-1	CASSEALSPEAFF	TGTGCCAGCAGTGAAGCGCTTAGTCCCGAAGCTTTCTTT
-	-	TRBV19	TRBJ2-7	CASSNSPGRSYEQYF	TGTGCCAGTAGTAACTCCCCCGGACGCTCCTACGAGCAGTACTTC
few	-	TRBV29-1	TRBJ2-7	CSANLPASYEQYF	TGCAGCGCAAACCTCCCGGCCTCCTACGAGCAGTACTTC
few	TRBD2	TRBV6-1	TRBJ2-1	CASSGLLAAIYNEQFF	TGTGCCAGCAGTGGACTACTAGCGGCGATCTACAATGAGCAGTTCTTC
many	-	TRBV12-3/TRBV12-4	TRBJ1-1	CASRKQGNTEAFF	TGTGCCAGCAGAAAACAGGGGAACACTGAAGCTTTCTTT
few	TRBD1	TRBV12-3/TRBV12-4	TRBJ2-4	CASKRQGNIQYF	TGTGCCAGCAAGAGACAGGGCAACATTCAGTACTTC
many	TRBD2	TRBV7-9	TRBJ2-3	CASSIGRDTDTQYF	TGTGCCAGCAGCATTGGGAGGGACACAGATACGCAGTATTTT
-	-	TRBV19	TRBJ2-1	CASSIERRFNEQFF	TGTGCCAGTAGTATTGAAAGAAGGTTCAATGAGCAGTTCTTC
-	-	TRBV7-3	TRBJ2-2	CASSFLGGDTGELFF	TGTGCCAGCAGCTTCCTAGGGGGGGACACCGGGGAGCTGTTTTTT
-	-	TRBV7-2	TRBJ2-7	CASRRTENYEQYF	TGTGCCAGCAGGAGGACGGAGAACTACGAGCAGTACTTC
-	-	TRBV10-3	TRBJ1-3	CAITGSNSGNTIYF	TGTGCCATCACGGGCAGTAACTCTGGAAACACCATATATTTT
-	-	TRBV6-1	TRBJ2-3	CASRQSLYTDTQYF	TGTGCCAGTAGACAGAGTCTCTACACAGATACGCAGTATTTT
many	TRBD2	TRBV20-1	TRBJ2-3	CSATGTSGSTDTQYF	TGCAGTGCTACGGGGACTAGCGGAAGCACAGATACGCAGTATTTT
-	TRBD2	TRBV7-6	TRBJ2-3	CASSPLAGNTDTQYF	TGTGCCAGCAGCCCCCTAGCGGGTAACACAGATACGCAGTATTTT
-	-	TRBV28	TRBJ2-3	CASSLAAVGADTQYF	TGTGCCAGCAGTTTAGCGGCAGTAGGCGCAGATACGCAGTATTTT
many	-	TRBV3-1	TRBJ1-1	CASSQDGTPNTEAFF	TGTGCCAGCAGCCAAGATGGGACACCGAACACTGAAGCTTTCTTT
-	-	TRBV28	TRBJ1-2	CASTVQANYGYTF	TGTGCCAGCACCGTACAGGCTAACTATGGCTACACCTTC
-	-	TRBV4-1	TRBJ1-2	CASSLSGRTVDGYTF	TGCGCCAGCAGCCTATCAGGCCGGACAGTTGATGGCTACACCTTC
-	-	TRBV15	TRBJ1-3	CATKSGGGRGLSGNTIYF	TGTGCCACCAAGTCGGGCGGGGGACGAGGCCTCTCTGGAAACACCATATATTTT
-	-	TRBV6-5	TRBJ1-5	CASSYSPGTPEVGAQHF	TGTGCCAGCAGTTACTCCCCCGGGACCCCCGAGGTAGGAGCCCAGCATTTT